These T cell receptor beta chains were read from a single sample in a study of T cell repertoires in cytomegalovirus infection. Their specific antigens are unknown. One entry per CDR3 protein, called by TCRdb with MiXCR from the reads. The sample includes hundreds of thousands of distinct CDR3 sequences, about 33% of them seen just once. Sequences were derived from cultured CD8+ T cells from PBMCs, sampled from culture after CMV antigen stimulation. The receptor source for this set is a human donor in good health (CMV status not recorded). Some clones in this sample may be carry-over from other donors' samples. CDR3s include the opening cysteine and the closing phenylalanine or tryptophan. Each record gives: V gene, clone size, J gene, D gene, CDR3 DNA, CDR3 protein. The D gene is left open where the match is weak. Not all rows give a size; the values are once, few, many and, for expanded clones, a class.

V: TRBV29-1; size: few; J: TRBJ2-7; D: TRBD1; DNA: TGCAGCGTCGGGACAGGGTCCTACGAGCAGTACTTC; CDR3: CSVGTGSYEQYF
V: TRBV7-9; size: many; J: TRBJ2-1; D: TRBD2; DNA: TGTGCCAGCAATCCCGGGGGGTACAATGAGCAGTTCTTC; CDR3: CASNPGGYNEQFF
V: TRBV6-5; size: NA; J: TRBJ2-1; D: NA; DNA: TGTGCCAGCAGTTACCTAAGCGGTTACAATGAGCAGTTCTTC; CDR3: CASSYLSGYNEQFF
V: TRBV12-3/TRBV12-4; size: NA; J: TRBJ1-2; D: NA; DNA: TGTGCCAGCAGTTTAACAGTCTCGAGCGGCTACACCTTC; CDR3: CASSLTVSSGYTF
V: TRBV4-1; size: NA; J: TRBJ2-4; D: TRBD1; DNA: TGCGCCAGCAGCTATCGGGACAGGGCACTAGCCAAAAACATTCAGTACTTC; CDR3: CASSYRDRALAKNIQYF
V: TRBV29-1; size: NA; J: TRBJ2-1; D: NA; DNA: TGCAGTTACCAGGGACTGAATGAGCAGTTCTTC; CDR3: CSYQGLNEQFF
V: TRBV6-6; size: NA; J: TRBJ2-1; D: NA; DNA: TGTGCCAGCCGTCGTAGGGCGGACATACTCTACCTGAAGATGTGGAATGAGCAGTTCTTC; CDR3: CASRRRADILYLKMWNEQFF
V: TRBV27; size: NA; J: TRBJ1-1; D: TRBD1; DNA: TGTGCCAGCAGAGCTTCTCTATTCACAGGGGGCGCGAAAAACACTGAAGCTTTCTTT; CDR3: CASRASLFTGGAKNTEAFF
V: TRBV7-8; size: many; J: TRBJ1-1; D: NA; DNA: TGTGCCATACGACAGAGAGTGAACACTGAAGCTTTCTTT; CDR3: CAIRQRVNTEAFF
V: TRBV19; size: NA; J: TRBJ1-5; D: NA; DNA: TGTGCCAGTAGTATAGAAGACAGGAATCAGCCCCAGCATTTT; CDR3: CASSIEDRNQPQHF
V: TRBV24-1; size: NA; J: TRBJ2-1; D: NA; DNA: TGTGCCACCAGTGAACTAGAGTCAGACTCCTTCAATGAGCAGTTCTTC; CDR3: CATSELESDSFNEQFF
V: TRBV7-2; size: many; J: TRBJ2-5; D: TRBD2; DNA: TGTGCCAGCAGAGCGGGGGGCCGGGGCCCGTACTTC; CDR3: CASRAGGRGPYF
V: TRBV15; size: few; J: TRBJ2-5; D: NA; DNA: TGTGCCACCACCGAACAGGGTCCTCAAGAGACCCAGTACTTC; CDR3: CATTEQGPQETQYF
V: TRBV6-6; size: NA; J: TRBJ2-1; D: TRBD2; DNA: TGTGCCAGCTTCCAACCCGCTGGGGCGGGGGGCTACAATGAGCAGTTCTTC; CDR3: CASFQPAGAGGYNEQFF
V: TRBV4-1; size: NA; J: TRBJ2-2; D: NA; DNA: TGCGCCAGCAGCCCCCGACCGGCCGGGGAGCTGTTTTTT; CDR3: CASSPRPAGELFF
V: TRBV7-9; size: few; J: TRBJ2-4; D: TRBD1; DNA: TGTGCCAGCAGCTCCGGGACAGGGGAGTGGAAGGCCAAAAACATTCAGTACTTC; CDR3: CASSSGTGEWKAKNIQYF
V: TRBV27; size: many; J: TRBJ2-1; D: NA; DNA: TGTGCCAGCAGTCCGATCGGGGGTCGATACAATGAGCAGTTCTTC; CDR3: CASSPIGGRYNEQFF
V: TRBV12-3/TRBV12-4; size: few; J: TRBJ2-1; D: TRBD2; DNA: TGTGCCAGCAGTTTCAGTATAGCGGGGTCCTCCTACAATGAGCAGTTCTTC; CDR3: CASSFSIAGSSYNEQFF
V: TRBV7-6; size: NA; J: TRBJ1-1; D: NA; DNA: TGTGCCAGCAGCCGCCCGGGCCAGGCGGACACTGAAGCTTTCTTT; CDR3: CASSRPGQADTEAFF
V: TRBV4-1; size: few; J: TRBJ2-1; D: TRBD2; DNA: TGCGCCAGCAGCCAAGAGGGGGGGACTAGCGGGGCGGGCAATGAGCAGTTCTTC; CDR3: CASSQEGGTSGAGNEQFF
V: TRBV7-4; size: NA; J: TRBJ2-7; D: TRBD1; DNA: TGTGCCAGCAGCGGATCCTGGACAGGCTACGAGCAGTGCTTC; CDR3: CASSGSWTGYEQCF
V: TRBV6-2/TRBV6-3; size: NA; J: TRBJ2-2; D: TRBD1; DNA: TGTGCCAGCAGTTACCCTCCGACAGGGCAGACCGGGGAGCTGTTTTTT; CDR3: CASSYPPTGQTGELFF
V: TRBV19; size: NA; J: TRBJ1-5; D: TRBD1; DNA: TGTGCCAGTAGTAAATCCAGGGACAGGAATCAGCCCCAGCATTTT; CDR3: CASSKSRDRNQPQHF
V: TRBV6-2/TRBV6-3; size: few; J: TRBJ2-2; D: TRBD2; DNA: TGTGCCAGCAGTTACTCGACTAGCGGGGGGGCATATACCGGGGAGCTGTTTTTT; CDR3: CASSYSTSGGAYTGELFF
V: TRBV4-3; size: many; J: TRBJ1-4; D: NA; DNA: TGCGCCAGCAGCCAAGAGGGAGAGGAAGAAAAACTGTTTTTT; CDR3: CASSQEGEEEKLFF
V: TRBV5-1; size: NA; J: TRBJ1-1; D: TRBD1; DNA: TGCGCCAGCAGCGAGCGAGTCGACAGGGGGAACACTGAAGCTTTCTTT; CDR3: CASSERVDRGNTEAFF
V: TRBV6-6; size: NA; J: TRBJ2-7; D: NA; DNA: TGTGCCAGCAGTTACCTCCCCGACAGTTACTACGAGCAGTACTTC; CDR3: CASSYLPDSYYEQYF
V: TRBV24-1; size: few; J: TRBJ2-1; D: TRBD2; DNA: TGTGCCACCAGAAGTTTAGCGGGGGGGCTTGATGAGCAGTTCTTC; CDR3: CATRSLAGGLDEQFF
V: TRBV6-2/TRBV6-3; size: once; J: TRBJ1-6; D: NA; DNA: TGTGCCAGCAGTTACTGGAATTCACCCCTCCACTTT; CDR3: CASSYWNSPLHF
V: TRBV27; size: NA; J: TRBJ1-3; D: NA; DNA: TGTGCCAGCAGTCAGGGAAGCCCAGGGGGAAACACCATATATTTT; CDR3: CASSQGSPGGNTIYF
V: TRBV27; size: few; J: TRBJ1-1; D: NA; DNA: TGTGCCAGCAGTTTGAGCTATGCCACTGAAGCTTTCTTT; CDR3: CASSLSYATEAFF
V: TRBV2; size: NA; J: TRBJ2-6; D: TRBD1; DNA: TGTGCCAGCAGGGGGTTGGGACAGGGGGTTTTCTCTGGGGCCAACGTCCTGACTTTC; CDR3: CASRGLGQGVFSGANVLTF
V: TRBV6-5; size: few; J: TRBJ1-4; D: NA; DNA: TGTGCCAGCAGTTTCAATGACGGCCCTAATGAAAAACTGTTTTTT; CDR3: CASSFNDGPNEKLFF
V: TRBV12-5; size: NA; J: TRBJ1-1; D: NA; DNA: TGTGCTAGTGGTTTGGAGCGGAGCACTAAAGCTTTCTTT; CDR3: CASGLERSTKAFF
V: TRBV28; size: NA; J: TRBJ1-6; D: NA; DNA: TGTGCCAGCAGTTTCCCCGCACCATATAATTCACCCCTCGACTTT; CDR3: CASSFPAPYNSPLDF
V: TRBV12-3/TRBV12-4; size: many; J: TRBJ1-5; D: NA; DNA: TGTGCCAGCAGCCCCCCGGGATCTCCCCTCTATAGCAATCAGCCCCAGCATTTT; CDR3: CASSPPGSPLYSNQPQHF
V: TRBV5-5; size: NA; J: TRBJ1-2; D: NA; DNA: TGTGCCAGCAGCTTGTCGGGGAGGTCTAACTATGGCTACACCTTC; CDR3: CASSLSGRSNYGYTF
V: TRBV7-9; size: few; J: TRBJ2-7; D: TRBD2; DNA: TGTGCCAGCAGCTTAGCGGGGACTAGCGTCTACGAGCAGTACTTC; CDR3: CASSLAGTSVYEQYF
V: TRBV4-2; size: NA; J: TRBJ2-2; D: NA; DNA: TGTGCCAGCAGCCAAGAACCGGGACGTTGGGGGGCGAACACCGGGGAGCTGGTTTTT; CDR3: CASSQEPGRWGANTGELVF
V: TRBV29-1; size: NA; J: TRBJ1-3; D: NA; DNA: TGCAGCGTCACCGGCGGGGTTTCTGGAAACACCATATATTTT; CDR3: CSVTGGVSGNTIYF
V: TRBV6-5; size: few; J: TRBJ1-2; D: TRBD1; DNA: TGTGCCAGCAGTCACCAGGGACAGGGGGCAATTGGCTACACCTTC; CDR3: CASSHQGQGAIGYTF
V: TRBV27; size: NA; J: TRBJ2-5; D: NA; DNA: TGTGCCAGCAGTTTCGGGACCGTGGGAGAGACCCAGTACTTC; CDR3: CASSFGTVGETQYF
V: TRBV5-1; size: NA; J: TRBJ2-1; D: TRBD1; DNA: TGCGCCAGCAGCTCGAACCGGGACAGGGGAGACAATGAGCAGTTCTTC; CDR3: CASSSNRDRGDNEQFF
V: TRBV6-5; size: NA; J: TRBJ1-2; D: NA; DNA: TGTGCCAGCAGTTACTCCACGCCTTTCCGCGGGCGGAAGACCTCTGGCTACACCTTC; CDR3: CASSYSTPFRGRKTSGYTF
V: TRBV12-3/TRBV12-4; size: NA; J: TRBJ2-1; D: NA; DNA: TGTGCCAGCAGTACCGGGTCCCTGTACAATGAGCAGTTCTTC; CDR3: CASSTGSLYNEQFF
V: TRBV20-1; size: NA; J: TRBJ2-2; D: NA; DNA: TGCAGTGCTAGTCCTACAGGGTCCGGGGAGCTGTTTTTT; CDR3: CSASPTGSGELFF
V: TRBV5-1; size: few; J: TRBJ1-1; D: TRBD1; DNA: TGCGCCAGCAGCGAGGGACAGGGGGCCGCCTTAGCTTTCTTT; CDR3: CASSEGQGAALAFF
V: TRBV28; size: NA; J: TRBJ2-5; D: NA; DNA: TGTGCCAGCAGCCGGGTCGAGGCGGAGTTCGAGACCCAGTACTTC; CDR3: CASSRVEAEFETQYF
V: TRBV9; size: few; J: TRBJ1-2; D: TRBD1; DNA: TGTGCCAGCGAGACAGGGGCCGGCTATGGCTACACCTTC; CDR3: CASETGAGYGYTF
V: TRBV5-6; size: NA; J: TRBJ2-3; D: NA; DNA: TGTGCCAGCAGCTCCCCGGGGATCGGGGGCACAGATACGCAGTATTTT; CDR3: CASSSPGIGGTDTQYF
V: TRBV4-1; size: NA; J: TRBJ1-1; D: NA; DNA: TGCGCCAGCAGCCAAGGCAACAGCTATTTTGAAGCTTTCTTT; CDR3: CASSQGNSYFEAFF
V: TRBV5-1; size: NA; J: TRBJ2-1; D: NA; DNA: TGCGCCAGCAGCTTGAACCGGGACCCGAGGTATGAGCAGTTCTTC; CDR3: CASSLNRDPRYEQFF
V: TRBV7-6; size: NA; J: TRBJ2-1; D: TRBD2; DNA: TGTGTCAGCACTGGGGGTAGCGGGGGGGCTTGGGTCTACAATGAGCAGTTCTTC; CDR3: CVSTGGSGGAWVYNEQFF
V: TRBV7-9; size: NA; J: TRBJ2-7; D: TRBD1; DNA: TGTGCCAGCAGCCCATCGGACAGGGGAAACTACGAGCAGTACTTC; CDR3: CASSPSDRGNYEQYF